This passage covers 6 T cell receptor beta chains from one sample sequenced in a study of T cells in tumors after PD-1 blockade. Assay used: immunoSEQ multiplex PCR; TCRdb lists only in-frame clones, some missing. The data contain tens of thousands of clones, 73% of them singletons. Source: PBMCs, taken after anti-PD-1 treatment. These receptors originate from a human donor with basal cell carcinoma.

This clone was seen a handful of times. The chain joins TRBV5-1 to TRBJ1-6, with a weak D call TRBD1 (5 bases). CDR1 and CDR2 from the germline V gene are SGHRS and YFSETQ. This CDR3 has 18 residues. Trimming left V 0 bases short and J 8 bases short, with 21 bases between. The CDR3 loop reads CASSLGDLRDGADSPLHF. The CDR3 DNA reads as TGCGCCAGCAGCTTGGGAGACCTACGGGACGGGGCTGATTCACCCCTCCACTTT.

The V and J genes are TRBV7-2 and TRBJ2-7, with D tentatively TRBD1 or TRBD2 (6 bases each). From germline, CDR1 is SGHTA and CDR2 FQGNSA. Trimming pared 5 bases from V and 2 bases from J, leaving 13 bases between. The CDR3 sequence is 14 residues long. The CDR3 spells CASSQPGAAYEQYF. The CDR3 nucleotides are TGTGCCAGCAGCCAGCCGGGGGCCGCCTACGAGCAGTACTTC.

This chain connects TRBV19 to TRBJ2-7; 7 nucleotides match TRBD2. Trimming cost V 1 base and J 3 bases; bases outside gene matches: 18. Per the germline V gene, CDR1 is LNHDA and CDR2 is SQIVND (reference sequence). The CDR3 has 19 residues. CDR3 coding DNA: TGTGCCAGTAGTATAGGGAATATCGTGGGACGGGGGGAATTCTACGAGCAGTACTTC. It is translated as CASSIGNIVGRGEFYEQYF.

The rearrangement joins TRBV4-1 to TRBJ1-1, with D maybe TRBD1 (5 bases). This CDR3 contains 15 residues. Germline lookup yields CDR1 MGHRA and CDR2 YSYEKL. V was pared by 0 bases and J by 11 bases, with 19 bases between. As DNA, the CDR3 is TGCGCCAGCAGCCAAGAGGGGGGAGCGGGGCCGGGTGCTTTCTTT. It translates to CASSQEGGAGPGAFF.

The chain combines TRBV10-3 with TRBJ2-7, with 14 bases identical to TRBD2. CDR1 is ENHRY, CDR2 SYGVKD, per germline. The CDR3 has 14 amino acids. V lost 6 bases and J lost 7; bases outside the gene matches: 5. Written as DNA, the CDR3 is TGTGCCATCAGGGGAGGGACTAGCGGGAGTGAGCAGTACTTC. This encodes CAIRGGTSGSEQYF.

The chain links TRBV2 to TRBJ2-7; the D gene is possibly TRBD1 (6 bases). This CDR3 has 15 residues. The germline CDR1 and CDR2 sequences are SNHLY and FYNNEI. Trimming shortened V by 3 bases and J by 3 bases, and 15 bases separated the two germline ends. The CDR3 is CASSEGQGHLYEQYF. CDR3 DNA sequence: TGTGCCAGCAGTGAGGGGCAGGGGCACCTCTACGAGCAGTACTTC.